This T cell receptor beta chain derives from a study of T cell repertoires in cytomegalovirus infection. At the level of the study: Both CMV infection and a matching HLA type were indicated by public TCR beta signatures.

TCRdb re-analysed the reads in MiXCR, keeping a single row per CDR3 protein. The sample contains hundreds of thousands of distinct CDR3 sequences, around a sixth of which appear only once. Broader study findings: HLA-C-restricted CMV clonotypes gave the most frequent clonotype in two of eight donors.

Of note for this clonotype: The target antigen is unknown.

The V gene's germline CDR1 is DFQATT and CDR2 SNEGSKA (reference sequence). V shed 4 bases and J shed 5 bases, with 11 bases lying between them. This CDR3 has 12 residues. Source material: PBMCs. The chain carries TRBV20-1 and TRBJ1-2; D might be TRBD1 (6 bases). The clonotype was recovered from a human donor in good health (CMV status not recorded). Some clones in this sample may be carry-over from other donors' samples. CDR3 residues: CSAKTGSYGYTF. The CDR3, as DNA: TGCAGTGCTAAGACAGGTTCTTATGGCTACACCTTC.